A selection of T cell receptor beta chains follows, all from one sample in a study of a mutant IDH1 vaccine in newly diagnosed glioma. The data were produced by immunoSEQ multiplex PCR, yet TCRdb's version contains in-frame clones alone and is incomplete. The top ten clones hold around 12% of a sample with some 61,000 clones, 84% of them seen once. Antigens of these TCRs are unknown. The input for sequencing was PBMCs, taken from a glioma patient whose treatment included an IDH1 peptide vaccine. The receptors here all came from a man aged 18 to 30 with glioma. Both conserved end residues are part of each CDR3. A D gene is named only where the DNA matches it firmly. Not every row has a clone size; where given, it reads once, few, many or a size class.

D: NA; length: 12; V: TRBV27; J: TRBJ2-2; size: NA; DNA: TGTGCCAGCAGTTTAGTTCCCGGGGAGCTGTTTTTT; CDR3: CASSLVPGELFF
D: NA; length: 16; V: TRBV4-3; J: TRBJ1-2; size: NA; DNA: TGCGCCAGCAGCCAAGCCCGACAGTTTAGTGGCTATGGCTACACCTTC; CDR3: CASSQARQFSGYGYTF
D: TRBD1; length: 16; V: TRBV6-5; J: TRBJ1-2; size: NA; DNA: TGTGCCAGCAGTTCGGGACAGACATTATTTAACTATGGCTACACCTTC; CDR3: CASSSGQTLFNYGYTF
D: TRBD1; length: 13; V: TRBV19; J: TRBJ1-1; size: NA; DNA: TGTGCCAGTAGTATAACAGGGGGTACTGAAGCTTTCTTT; CDR3: CASSITGGTEAFF
D: NA; length: 14; V: TRBV6-5; J: TRBJ1-1; size: NA; DNA: TGTGCCAGCAGTTACTCGTTAGGAAACACTGAAGCTTTCTTT; CDR3: CASSYSLGNTEAFF
D: NA; length: 13; V: TRBV7-2; J: TRBJ1-2; size: NA; DNA: TGTGCCAGCAGCTTAGCAGGGAACTATGGCTACACCTTC; CDR3: CASSLAGNYGYTF
D: NA; length: 13; V: TRBV9; J: TRBJ1-1; size: NA; DNA: TGTGCCAGCAGCGAGGGAACTCACACTGAAGCTTTCTTT; CDR3: CASSEGTHTEAFF
D: NA; length: 14; V: TRBV18; J: TRBJ1-4; size: few; DNA: TGTGCCAGCTCACCAGTCGGCGGTCTTGAAAAACTGTTTTTT; CDR3: CASSPVGGLEKLFF
D: NA; length: 13; V: TRBV10-3; J: TRBJ1-3; size: NA; DNA: TGTGCCACAACAGGGTTCTCTGGAAACACCATATATTTT; CDR3: CATTGFSGNTIYF
D: NA; length: 10; V: TRBV29-1; J: TRBJ2-3; size: NA; DNA: TGCAGCGTTGAGGTGGCCGAGCAGTATTTT; CDR3: CSVEVAEQYF
D: NA; length: 12; V: TRBV15; J: TRBJ2-7; size: NA; DNA: TGTGCCACCAGCAGGGGCAGCTACGAGCAGTACTTC; CDR3: CATSRGSYEQYF
D: NA; length: 13; V: TRBV5-1; J: TRBJ2-5; size: few; DNA: TGCGCCAGCAGCTTGGGATACCAAGAGACCCAGTACTTC; CDR3: CASSLGYQETQYF
D: TRBD1; length: 16; V: TRBV29-1; J: TRBJ1-2; size: NA; DNA: TGCAGCGTCGCCCCGGACAGGGGGCGTCTTAACTATGGCTACACCTTC; CDR3: CSVAPDRGRLNYGYTF
D: TRBD2; length: 14; V: TRBV6-5; J: TRBJ2-7; size: NA; DNA: TGTGCCAGCAGTTACGGACTAGCGGGGGGCGAGCAGTACTTC; CDR3: CASSYGLAGGEQYF
D: NA; length: 12; V: TRBV30; J: TRBJ2-7; size: NA; DNA: TGTGCCTGGAGTACTGGCAACTACGAGCAGTACTTC; CDR3: CAWSTGNYEQYF
D: NA; length: 15; V: TRBV19; J: TRBJ1-5; size: NA; DNA: TGTGCCAGTAGATTGACACCGTATAGCAATCAGCCCCAGCATTTT; CDR3: CASRLTPYSNQPQHF
D: NA; length: 13; V: TRBV6-5; J: TRBJ2-7; size: NA; DNA: TGTGCCAGCAGTCAAACGCCTACGGGTGAGCAGTACTTC; CDR3: CASSQTPTGEQYF
D: TRBD1; length: 13; V: TRBV12-5; J: TRBJ1-1; size: few; DNA: TGTGCTAGTGGTTTGCATACAGGGGGGGTAGCTTTCTTT; CDR3: CASGLHTGGVAFF
D: NA; length: 16; V: TRBV6-4; J: TRBJ1-2; size: NA; DNA: TGTGCCAGCAGTGAGTTTTGGGCAGCTTCGAACTATGGCTACACCTTC; CDR3: CASSEFWAASNYGYTF
D: NA; length: 14; V: TRBV2; J: TRBJ2-6; size: NA; DNA: TGTGCCAGCAGTTTCCCGGGGGGGGCCAACGTCCTGACTTTC; CDR3: CASSFPGGANVLTF
D: TRBD1; length: 13; V: TRBV7-2; J: TRBJ2-7; size: once; DNA: TGTGCCAGCAGCCACGACAGGGGCTACGAGCAGTACTTC; CDR3: CASSHDRGYEQYF
D: TRBD1; length: 18; V: TRBV14; J: TRBJ2-2; size: NA; DNA: TGTGCCAGCAGCCAAGAGGCGGCAGGGGGACGGAACACCGGGGAGCTGTTTTTT; CDR3: CASSQEAAGGRNTGELFF
D: TRBD2; length: 16; V: TRBV5-6; J: TRBJ2-4; size: NA; DNA: TGTGCCAGCAGCTTTGGGACTAGCGGAGCCAAAAACATTCAGTACTTC; CDR3: CASSFGTSGAKNIQYF
D: TRBD2; length: 16; V: TRBV5-5; J: TRBJ2-5; size: NA; DNA: TGTGCCAGCAGCCCCCTTACGGCAGCGGGATCAGAGACCCAGTACTTC; CDR3: CASSPLTAAGSETQYF
D: TRBD1; length: 16; V: TRBV6-6; J: TRBJ1-6; size: NA; DNA: TGTGCCAGCAGTTACTCAACAGGGGGCGATAATTCACCCCTCCACTTT; CDR3: CASSYSTGGDNSPLHF
D: NA; length: 14; V: TRBV5-4; J: TRBJ1-2; size: NA; DNA: TGTGCCAGCAGCTTGGAGCCGATGAACTATGGCTACACCTTC; CDR3: CASSLEPMNYGYTF
D: TRBD2; length: 16; V: TRBV6-6; J: TRBJ2-5; size: NA; DNA: TGTGCCAGCAGTTACCCTGGGACTAGCGGGGGTGAGACCCAGTACTTC; CDR3: CASSYPGTSGGETQYF
D: TRBD1; length: 17; V: TRBV2; J: TRBJ1-1; size: NA; DNA: TGTGCCAGCAGTGAAAAGAGTGGAGGACAGGCGAACACTGAAGCTTTCTTT; CDR3: CASSEKSGGQANTEAFF
D: NA; length: 16; V: TRBV6-5; J: TRBJ1-1; size: NA; DNA: TGTGCCAGCAGTTACTCGTCCGGGACGACGAACACTGAAGCTTTCTTT; CDR3: CASSYSSGTTNTEAFF
D: NA; length: 15; V: TRBV30; J: TRBJ1-2; size: NA; DNA: TGTGCCTGGAGTGTCGGTTACGGACCTAACTATGGCTACACCTTC; CDR3: CAWSVGYGPNYGYTF
D: NA; length: 16; V: TRBV7-9; J: TRBJ2-7; size: NA; DNA: TGTGCCAGCAGCTTCAGCGACATATTACAATCCTACGAGCAGTACTTC; CDR3: CASSFSDILQSYEQYF
D: NA; length: 14; V: TRBV27; J: TRBJ1-1; size: NA; DNA: TGTGCCAGCAGAACGGGACGGGGGAACACTGAAGCTTTCTTT; CDR3: CASRTGRGNTEAFF
D: NA; length: 14; V: TRBV6-6; J: TRBJ2-5; size: NA; DNA: TGTGCCAGCAGTCGTTCAAGGGGACAAGAGACCCAGTACTTC; CDR3: CASSRSRGQETQYF